The text below deals with one T cell receptor beta chain. The data were produced by immunoSEQ multiplex PCR, yet TCRdb's version contains in-frame clones alone and is incomplete. This table holds about 400,000 clones, about 90% found once. This specimen comes from a study of blood T cell repertoires in COVID-19. On the study more broadly: Cohort 3 donors were reported recovered after two negative PCRs, clearance, or symptom resolution. Acute and convalescent COVID-19 specimens originated in the United States, Italy and Spain.

The V gene's germline CDR1 is SGHTA and CDR2 FQGNSA. V was trimmed by 5 bases and J by 0 bases, leaving 14 bases between them. The CDR3 loop spans 16 amino acids. The TCR originated in a man in his forties or fifties in a cohort exposed to, infected with or recovered from COVID-19 (not recorded which). The V call is TRBV7-2, the J call TRBJ1-5, with a tentative D call TRBD1 (5 bases). Sequencing used PBMCs or T cells enriched from blood (not recorded which). The CDR3 sequence: CASSLRVKNSNQPQHF. The CDR3 DNA is TGTGCCAGCAGCCTCAGGGTGAAGAATAGCAATCAGCCCCAGCATTTT.